The present entry profiles one T cell receptor beta chain with its context. The sample originates from a study of blood T cell repertoires in COVID-19. Study summary: COVID-19 samples, acute and convalescent, were from the United States, Italy and Spain. T cells, B-cell-depleted T cells, or PBMCs provided the cDNA or gDNA that served as material.

Original data processing: How many nucleated cells were present was estimated from reference gene primer amplification. The assay was immunoSEQ multiplex PCR, and TCRdb's table has in-frame clones only and misses some. V and J calls and clone size are copied from that table; D and trimming were computed from the DNA. The table shows approximately 15,000 clones, with around 91% occurring only once. The V end was cut by 10 bases, the J end by 2 bases, with 14 bases between. This CDR3 comprises 13 residues. CDR1 is SGHNT, CDR2 YENEEA, per germline. V usage is TRBV11-3 and J usage is TRBJ2-5, with a tentative D call TRBD1 (6 bases). The origin of this receptor is a man aged 55 to 70 with active COVID-19. Specimen: peripheral blood. In DNA, the CDR3 is TGTGCCACCCTCCGAGGACAGCAAGAGACCCAGTACTTC. Translation: CATLRGQQETQYF.